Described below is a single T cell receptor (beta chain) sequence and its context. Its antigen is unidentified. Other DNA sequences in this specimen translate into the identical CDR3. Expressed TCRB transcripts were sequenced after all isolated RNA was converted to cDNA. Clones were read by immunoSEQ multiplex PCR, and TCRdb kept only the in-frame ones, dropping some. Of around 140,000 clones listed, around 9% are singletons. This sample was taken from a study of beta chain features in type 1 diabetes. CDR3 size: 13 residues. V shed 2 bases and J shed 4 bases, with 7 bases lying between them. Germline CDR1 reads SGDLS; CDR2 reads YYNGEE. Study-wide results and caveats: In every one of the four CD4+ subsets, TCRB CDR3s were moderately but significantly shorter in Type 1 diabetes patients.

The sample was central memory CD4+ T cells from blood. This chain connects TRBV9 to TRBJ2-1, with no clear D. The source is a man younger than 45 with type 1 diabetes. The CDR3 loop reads CASSVGQYNEQFF. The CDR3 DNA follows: TGTGCCAGCAGCGTTGGGCAGTACAATGAGCAGTTCTTC.